The 12 T cell receptor beta chains below were found in one sample sequenced in a study of PD-1 blockade in mismatch repair-deficient tumors (dated by TCRdb to 2017 to 2019). Taken with the paper, the label for time point translates to: peripheral blood 12 weeks after first pembrolizumab dose. Libraries were made using the immunoSEQ multiplex PCR assay. Here the immuneACCESS table is served through TCRdb, limited to in-frame sequences with V and J called. Missing clones are a known gap in these copies; in checked studies unresolved V genes cover under half, and the rest lacks a known reason. Recorded for this sample are 80,000 to 100,000 clones; over 70% of them occurred a single time. About 2.6% of the sample goes to the ten largest clones. The sequenced sample was peripheral blood, obtained 12 weeks after starting pembrolizumab. These receptors originate from an adult with mismatch repair-deficient cancer.

This chain uses TRBV10-2 with TRBJ2-3; D is uncertain. Germline CDR1 is WSHSY and CDR2 is SAAADI. This CDR3 is 13 amino acids long. V was shortened by 2 bases and J by 4 bases, with 7 bases between the two germline ends. CDR3 DNA sequence: TGCGCCAGCAGTGAGGGGGTCGCAGATACGCAGTATTTT. This gives the protein CASSEGVADTQYF.

The genes are TRBV6-1 and TRBJ1-2; D might be TRBD1 (6 bases). Looked up from germline, CDR1 is MNHNS and CDR2 is SASEGT. Trimming stripped 1 base from V and 5 bases from J, with 14 bases between. The CDR3 sequence is 15 residues long. The CDR3 protein is CASSEGFGGAYGYTF. The CDR3 DNA follows: TGTGCCAGCAGTGAAGGCTTCGGGGGGGCTTATGGCTACACCTTC.

This clone has a handful of counts. The J gene is TRBJ2-2, the V gene TRBV18; perhaps TRBD1 as D (5 bases). Trimming took 4 bases from V and 1 from J, leaving 7 bases between them. The CDR3 consists of 14 residues. The germline V gene has CDR1 KGHSH and CDR2 LQKENI. CDR3 amino acids: CASSRQGNTGELFF. The CDR3 DNA reads TGTGCCAGCTCACGCCAGGGGAACACCGGGGAGCTGTTTTTT.

The table lists this clone with a few counts. The chain carries TRBV14 and TRBJ2-7; D unclear. This CDR3 comprises 13 residues. The V gene's germline CDR1 is SGHDN and CDR2 FVKESK. Trimming took 1 base from V and 3 from J, leaving 7 bases between them. This chain's CDR3 is CASSQVVSYEQYF. The CDR3 coding sequence is TGTGCCAGCAGCCAAGTGGTGAGCTACGAGCAGTACTTC.

The chain is built from TRBV6-1 and TRBJ2-5, with unresolved D. The germline CDR1 and CDR2 sequences are MNHNS and SASEGT. Trimming stripped 7 bases from V and 0 bases from J, with 12 bases between. The CDR3 contains 14 residues. The CDR3 is CASIRSSYQETQYF. The CDR3 DNA follows: TGTGCCAGCATTCGAAGTTCCTACCAAGAGACCCAGTACTTC.

This chain uses TRBV23-1 with TRBJ2-1; D is possibly TRBD1 (6 bases). TRBV23-1 is treated as an ORF (open reading frame) with a function not yet certain. The ends were cut back, 3 bases at V and 1 base at J, with 13 bases in the middle. The CDR3 runs 16 residues. CDR3 nucleotides: TGCGCCAGCAGTCATACTCCGGACAGATCCTACAATGAGCAGTTCTTC. Protein product: CASSHTPDRSYNEQFF.

The chain combines TRBV5-4 with TRBJ2-1; the D gene is possibly TRBD2 (6 bases). Looked up from germline, CDR1 is SGHNT and CDR2 is YYREEE (reference sequence). Between the trimmed V and J ends, which lost 0 bases and 5 bases, there was a span of 12 bases. The CDR3 has 15 residues. The CDR3 coding sequence is TGTGCCAGCAGCTTGGGGTTTAGCGGCAACAATGAGCAGTTCTTC. Encoded protein: CASSLGFSGNNEQFF.

This clone was counted once. In DNA, the CDR3 is TGCGCCAGCAGCTATCTCACCGACGGCTCCTACGAGCAGTACTTC. Protein product: CASSYLTDGSYEQYF. The V call is TRBV5-1, the J call TRBJ2-7; the D is unclear. Germline V gene sequence: CDR1 SGHRS, CDR2 YFSETQ. The ends were cut back, 3 bases at V and 0 bases at J, with 13 bases in the middle. The CDR3 runs to 15 residues.

The chain links TRBV9 to TRBJ2-2; no reliable D call. Germline CDR1 reads SGDLS; CDR2 reads YYNGEE. The CDR3 runs 16 residues. V lost 4 bases and J lost 0, with 13 bases in between. CDR3 protein: CASSSEGLTNTGELFF. The CDR3 DNA is TGTGCCAGCAGCTCCGAAGGGCTGACGAACACCGGGGAGCTGTTTTTT. Supplemented by reference TRBV9 and TRBJ2-2, the full variable domain reads DSGVTQTPKHLITATGQRVTLRCSPRSGDLSVYWYQQSLDQGLQFLIQYYNGEERAKGNILERFSAQQFPDLHSELNLSSLELGDSALYFCASSSEGLTNTGELFFGEGSRLTVL.

Turning to this clone: At one of its ends the junction is not consistent with the germline gene, which may arise from a read error. The chain couples TRBV7-7 to TRBJ1-5; 7 bases align to TRBD1. This CDR3 contains 18 residues. Per germline, CDR1 SSHAT and CDR2 FNYEAQ (reference sequence). CDR3 residues: CASSLVLAHRGSNQPQHF. The CDR3 nucleotides read TGTGCTAGCAGCTTAGTGCTCGCACACAGGGGAAGCAATCAGCCCCAGCATTTT. Using reference TRBV7-7 and TRBJ1-5 for the parts outside the CDR3, the full variable domain is GAGVSQSPRYKVTKRGQDVTLRCDPISSHATLYWYQQALGQGPEFLTYFNYEAQPDKSGLPSDRFSAERPEGSISTLTIQRTEQRDSAMYRCASSLVLAHRGSNQPQHFGDGTRLSIL.

The chain recombines TRBV23-1 with TRBJ1-5; perhaps TRBD1 as D (5 bases). TRBV23-1 is marked as an open reading frame, function uncertain. CDR3 size: 18 residues. The germline V and J ends were trimmed by 1 base and 3 bases, with 19 bases remaining between them. CDR3 DNA sequence: TGCGCCAGCAGTCAATTCGGGGGGATTGTGGCCTACAATCAGCCCCAGCATTTT. This codes for CASSQFGGIVAYNQPQHF.

This chain uses TRBV2 with TRBJ2-1, with D tentatively TRBD2 (5 bases). CDR1 is SNHLY, CDR2 FYNNEI, per germline. CDR3 length: 16 residues. Trimming left V 4 bases short and J 0 bases short, with 13 bases between. CDR3 region: CASSGRAASSYNEQFF. In DNA, the CDR3 is TGTGCCAGCAGTGGGCGAGCGGCAAGCTCCTACAATGAGCAGTTCTTC.